The clone carrying this T cell receptor beta chain was counted a few times. Its antigen remains unknown. This specimen belongs to a study of T-cell memory formation after mild COVID-19. Overall study findings and caveats: Later expanders leaned CD4+, whereas clones that contracted between day 15 and 85 were balanced CD4/CD8. Detection of some responders pre-infection suggested pre-existing cross-reactive memory T cells participated.

Trimming removed 1 base at V and 7 bases at J, with 8 bases between. The CDR3 has 13 residues. CDR1 and CDR2 from the germline V gene are SEHNR and FQNEAQ (reference sequence). 5'RACE with constant-segment primers built TCRalpha and TCRbeta cDNA libraries with UMIs. TCRdb fed the 5' RACE reads into MiXCR, producing one record per CDR3 protein. The table includes approximately 580,000 distinct CDR3 sequences, around 21% detected once. The sequence was obtained from an adult woman who had mild COVID-19 (a few samples of this study predate the infection). Cell type and time point are not known. The source material was PBMCs or a T cell subset sorted from them (not recorded which). This chain links TRBV7-9 with TRBJ2-4; a possible D gene is TRBD1 (5 bases). The CDR3: CASSLGGTNIQYF. CDR3 bases: TGTGCCAGCAGCTTAGGGGGCACGAACATTCAGTACTTC.